This note documents a single T cell receptor beta chain sequence. Its antigen is unidentified. These data originate in a study of CD8+ T cells in alopecia areata. Whole-study results and caveats: Alopecia totalis/universalis scalp especially showed more expanded CD8+ clones than normal scalp.

PBMCs provided sorted CD4+ and CD8+ T cells. Extracted RNA was reverse transcribed into cDNA, the sequencing template. Sequencing used immunoSEQ multiplex PCR; TCRdb keeps in-frame clones, though not all of them. The sample consists of 85,000 to 110,000 clones, roughly half of them appearing once. The V end was cut by 6 bases, the J end by 2 bases, with 14 bases between. The CDR3 has 15 residues. Germline CDR1 and CDR2: MNHNS and SASEGT. The TCR sequence derives from a human donor in good health. Sequencing was performed on CD4+ T cells sorted from blood. V usage is TRBV6-1 and J usage is TRBJ1-5; D is undetermined. Here the CDR3 reads CASRGAFARNQPQHF. Written as DNA, the CDR3 is TGTGCCAGCAGGGGTGCCTTTGCCCGCAATCAGCCCCAGCATTTT.